This T cell receptor beta chain comes out of a study of a mutant IDH1 vaccine in newly diagnosed glioma (dated by TCRdb to about 2021). Some background on the complete study: In the chemotherapy-containing groups, vaccination started alongside temozolomide cycles, whereas in patients who had radiotherapy alone it started 4-6 weeks after radiotherapy. Peripheral blood was drawn at six visits: V03 (baseline), V05, V07, V10, V12 and V13. Before enrollment, most patients had been given radiochemotherapy with temozolomide as standard therapy, while the rest had received either radiotherapy alone or temozolomide alone. The approximately 32 treated patients were roughly 62% male and around 40% female, with a mean age of around 40 years. For exploratory analyses, roughly 25 treated patients had longitudinal TCRB deep sequencing done wherever samples were available. The week-35 safety follow-up was designated visit V12, and the week-47 end of study was designated visit V13. What the work shows at the level of the full study, not this receptor alone: Immune responses induced by the vaccine were seen in roughly 92% of patients across multiple MHC alleles. Changes in the top peripheral T cell clonotypes picked up by TCRB sequencing did not appear to be linked to pseudoprogression. According to the authors, sample limitations meant that analyses of patient blood samples could not be reproduced. PBMC samples for TCRB deep sequencing were selected based on availability.

Library prep was done by the immunoSEQ multiplex PCR assay. The hsTCRB Kit was used according to the manufacturer's protocol to amplify rearranged TCR beta chain sequences. Sequencing of TCRB libraries was carried out on an Illumina MiSeq. In the authors' own workflow: Demultiplexing, trimming and gene mapping were performed with the kit vendor's proprietary platform. The table comes from immuneACCESS by way of TCRdb, which keeps in-frame sequences with V and J called. Part of the clones is missing from these tables; in studies checked, under half for an unresolved V gene and the rest for unknown reasons. For V, J and clone size, that table is used; D and trimming come from the DNA. Present in this sample are some 48,000 clones, approximately 80% of which were seen just once. Together, the top ten hold 6.5% to 7.5% of the sample. V was cut back by 1 base and J by 7 bases, leaving a gap of 10 bases between them. Looking up the germline V gene yields CDR1 MGHRA and CDR2 YSYEKL. The CDR3 runs 13 residues from the cysteine to the phenylalanine. The sequence is cut down to CDR3 DNA, 39 bases in frame from base 1.

Details on this clone: It lacks a known antigen. Base qualities are not provided; no much larger clone lies one nucleotide away.

The time point label of this sample denotes: week 35, safety follow-up. A 20-mer mutant IDH1 peptide at 300 micrograms in Montanide made up each vaccine dose, which was injected subcutaneously together with topical imiquimod. Patients were given eight vaccinations, in weeks 1, 3, 5, 7, 11, 15, 19 and 23, which matched visits V03 through V10. All donors had newly diagnosed IDH1-mutant astrocytomas of WHO grade 3 or 4 that showed loss of nuclear ATRX. The samples were drawn from NOA16, a multicentre, single-arm, open-label phase I trial in Germany that tested a mutant IDH1 peptide vaccine in humans for the first time. Genomic DNA for TCRB sequencing was extracted from EDTA blood using the DNeasy Blood and Tissue Kit.

The source material was PBMCs, sampled from a glioma patient whose treatment included an IDH1 peptide vaccine. This receptor was identified in a man in his forties with glioma. The rearrangement combines TRBV4-1 with TRBJ1-1, with the D gene not clear enough to name. Here the CDR3 is given as CASSQGPVGEAFF. The DNA is TGCGCCAGCAGCCAAGGGCCCGTTGGTGAAGCTTTCTTT.